The 26 T cell receptor beta chains reported below all come from one sample, sequenced in a study of OX40 agonist ivuxolimab in advanced cancers. Produced via immunoSEQ multiplex PCR; TCRdb's table is partial and in-frame only. The top ten hold roughly a tenth of the sample, which has around 63,000 clones, 85% to 90% seen once. The sample was CD4+ or CD8+ T cells sorted from blood, taken in a trial of the OX40 agonist ivuxolimab. The receptors derive from an adult with an advanced solid tumor such as melanoma, head and neck, liver or kidney cancer.

This clone was counted a single time. This sequence joins TRBV5-1 and TRBJ2-3, with 8 bases fitting TRBD1. The CDR3 sequence is 14 residues long. The ends lost 3 bases at V and 6 bases at J; junction bases unmatched: 6. Germline CDR1 SGHRS, CDR2 YFSETQ. The CDR3 here is CASSYGTGRDTQYF. Written as DNA, the CDR3 is TGCGCCAGCAGCTACGGGACAGGTCGCGATACGCAGTATTTT.

This clone was counted once. The gene calls are TRBV5-4 and TRBJ2-7; a weak D match, TRBD2 (7 bases). This CDR3 has 13 amino acids. Trimming took off 0 bases at V and 7 bases at J, with 11 bases between the two ends. In germline, CDR1 is SGHNT, CDR2 YYREEE (reference sequence). CDR3 protein: CASSLDGGQEQYF. The CDR3 bases are TGTGCCAGCAGCTTGGACGGGGGGCAAGAGCAGTACTTC.

The J gene is TRBJ1-4, the V gene TRBV4-1, with D tentatively TRBD1 (6 bases). CDR1 and CDR2 (germline): MGHRA, YSYEKL. The CDR3 has 15 residues. The V gene lost 1 base and the J gene lost 7 bases, with 13 bases spanning the gap. This CDR3 reads CASSQASGALEKLFF. The CDR3 DNA reads TGCGCCAGCAGCCAAGCATCGGGGGCGCTTGAAAAACTGTTTTTT.

The V gene is TRBV12-2, the J gene TRBJ2-5; TRBD1, the table's D call, was not compared with the DNA. TRBV12-2 is deemed a pseudogene. The CDR3 spans 15 residues. CDR3 region: CASRFGTGGQETQYF. In DNA, the CDR3 is TGTGCAAGTCGCTTTGGGACAGGGGGCCAAGAGACCCAGTACTTC.

The V and J genes are TRBV4-1 and TRBJ2-7; 10 positions match TRBD1. With V trimmed by 4 bases and J by 1 base, 7 bases remained unmatched. The CDR3 is 16 amino acids. The germline CDR1 and CDR2 sequences are MGHRA and YSYEKL. Here the CDR3 DNA reads TGCGCCAGCAGCCTCTCTCCGGGACAGGGGTCCTACGAGCAGTACTTC. This sequence encodes CASSLSPGQGSYEQYF.

The J gene is TRBJ2-1, the V gene TRBV19; 12 nucleotides line up with TRBD2. With V trimmed by 5 bases and J by 3 bases, 5 bases remained unmatched. Per the germline V gene, CDR1 is LNHDA and CDR2 is SQIVND (reference sequence). This CDR3 is 16 amino acids long. The CDR3 nucleotides are TGTGCCAGTAGTCGAACTAGCGGGAGGTTCTACAATGAGCAGTTCTTC. This codes for CASSRTSGRFYNEQFF.

J is TRBJ1-5 and V is TRBV5-1; D is unclear. In germline, CDR1 is SGHRS, CDR2 YFSETQ. V lost 0 bases, J lost 4 bases, and 8 bases lay in between. The CDR3 totals 14 residues. CDR3 region: CASSLGQSNQPQHF. The CDR3 coding sequence is TGCGCCAGCAGCTTGGGCCAGTCGAATCAGCCCCAGCATTTT.

The V and J genes are TRBV2 and TRBJ2-5, with D tentatively TRBD1 (6 bases). Germline loops: CDR1 SNHLY, CDR2 FYNNEI. Between the trimmed V and J ends, which lost 6 bases and 2 bases, there was a span of 10 bases. CDR3 length: 13 amino acids. CDR3 protein: CASSPGQQETQYF. The DNA of the CDR3 is TGTGCCAGCAGCCCAGGACAGCAAGAGACCCAGTACTTC.

The rearrangement uses TRBV7-9 and TRBJ1-3; the D is unclear. Germline loops: CDR1 SEHNR, CDR2 FQNEAQ (reference sequence). The CDR3 length is 14 residues. The V gene lost 5 bases and the J gene lost 4 bases, with 12 bases spanning the gap. The CDR3 sequence: CASSPWTHGNTIYF. The CDR3 nucleotides are TGTGCCAGCAGCCCTTGGACTCACGGAAACACCATATATTTT.

The chain recombines TRBV19 with TRBJ2-2; tentatively, D is TRBD1 (6 bases). The CDR3 has 14 amino acids. The germline V and J ends were trimmed by 8 bases and 5 bases, with 15 bases remaining between them. Germline assignment: CDR1 LNHDA and CDR2 SQIVND (reference sequence). For the CDR3, the DNA is TGTGCCAGTTCTACAGGGCGCAATACCGGGGAGCTGTTTTTT. Residues: CASSTGRNTGELFF. Drawing the rest from reference TRBV19 and TRBJ2-2, the complete variable domain is DGGITQSPKYLFRKEGQNVTLSCEQNLNHDAMYWYRQDPGQGLRLIYYSQIVNDFQKGDIAEGYSVSREKKESFPLTVTSAQKNPTAFYLCASSTGRNTGELFFGEGSRLTVL.

The chain carries TRBV18 and TRBJ2-7; no clear D. Trimming stripped 2 bases from V and 0 bases from J, with 8 bases between. In germline, CDR1 is KGHSH, CDR2 LQKENI. This CDR3 is built from 14 residues. The CDR3 DNA follows: TGTGCCAGCTCACCAAGCCAGAGCTCCTACGAGCAGTACTTC. The encoded protein is CASSPSQSSYEQYF.

The V and J genes are TRBV28 and TRBJ2-7; no reliable D call. The germline CDR1 and CDR2 sequences are MDHEN and SYDVKM. The CDR3 length is 12 residues. V shed 6 bases and J shed 4 bases, with 10 bases lying between them. Here the CDR3 DNA reads TGTGCCAGCAGCCTGGGTCAATACGAGCAGTACTTC. It is translated as CASSLGQYEQYF.

This clone was seen a few times. At one boundary the junction diverges from the germline segment, which might be a read error. This chain joins TRBV7-7 and TRBJ2-5; maybe TRBD2 (6 bases). CDR1 and CDR2 (germline): SSHAT, FNYEAQ (reference sequence). The CDR3 has 15 amino acids. CDR3: CASSRGGIAGETQYF. Written as DNA, the CDR3 is TGTGCTAGCAGCAGAGGAGGGATAGCAGGGGAGACCCAGTACTTC. Looking up the rest from reference TRBV7-7 and TRBJ2-5 gives the full variable domain: GAGVSQSPRYKVTKRGQDVTLRCDPISSHATLYWYQQALGQGPEFLTYFNYEAQPDKSGLPSDRFSAERPEGSISTLTIQRTEQRDSAMYRCASSRGGIAGETQYFGPGTRLLVL.

V gene TRBV11-1 combines with J gene TRBJ2-7; 8 positions agree with TRBD2. The CDR3 runs 15 residues. The ends lost 6 bases at V and 4 bases at J; junction bases unmatched: 11. From germline, CDR1 is SGHAT and CDR2 FQDESV (reference sequence). Here the CDR3 DNA reads TGTGCCAGCAGAGGGAAGGAGACTAGCGCTTACGAGCAGTACTTC. As protein: CASRGKETSAYEQYF.

This clone was recorded a few times. This chain uses TRBV21-1 with TRBJ2-5; TRBD2, the D gene given by the table, was not confirmed from the DNA. TRBV21-1 is a recognized pseudogene. The CDR3 is made up of 16 amino acids. CDR3 in amino acids: CASSKGTSGGLETQYF. In DNA form, the CDR3 reads TGTGCCAGCAGCAAAGGAACTAGCGGGGGCTTAGAGACCCAGTACTTC.

The CDR3 bases are TGTGCCAGCAGCCAAGATGGTCGGCGGGGGTCCTACAATGAGCAGTTCTTC. Its translation is CASSQDGRRGSYNEQFF. J is TRBJ2-1 and V is TRBV4-2, with 7 bases that match TRBD2. The CDR3 has 17 residues. Trimming removed 0 bases from V and 1 base from J; junction bases left unmatched: 6. Germline V gives CDR1 LGHNA, CDR2 YNFKEQ.

The chain uses TRBV20-1 and TRBJ2-7, with no clear D. The CDR3 length is 11 residues. V was shortened by 3 bases and J by 3 bases, with 6 bases between the two germline ends. CDR1 and CDR2 from the germline V gene are DFQATT and SNEGSKA (reference sequence). The CDR3 loop is CSASKLYEQYF. CDR3 nucleotide sequence: TGCAGTGCTAGTAAACTCTACGAGCAGTACTTC.

By share, this clone counts as medium-sized. V is TRBV28 and J is TRBJ1-4, with D perhaps matching TRBD1 (5 bases). CDR3 length equals 16 residues. Per the germline V gene, CDR1 is MDHEN and CDR2 is SYDVKM. Trimming stripped 3 bases from V and 3 bases from J, with 14 bases between. The DNA of the CDR3 is TGTGCCAGCAGTTTGCAGGGAACAGCGGCTAATGAAAAACTGTTTTTT. Translated, it gives CASSLQGTAANEKLFF.

The chain employs TRBV10-1 and TRBJ2-3; the D gene is possibly TRBD1 (5 bases). This CDR3 comprises 13 residues. V was cut by 5 bases and J by 4 bases, with 10 bases left in between. Germline V CDR1 and CDR2: WNHNN, SYGVQD (reference sequence). The CDR3 protein is CASSRAGSDTQYF. CDR3 nucleotides: TGCGCCAGCAGTCGCGCAGGGTCAGATACGCAGTATTTT.

The chain combines TRBV28 with TRBJ1-1; 8 positions agree with TRBD1. CDR3 size: 17 residues. The germline V gene has CDR1 MDHEN and CDR2 SYDVKM. J gave up 4 bases and V 6 bases, and 16 bases lay outside the gene matches. The CDR3 here is CASSLYNSRGRGTEAFF. The CDR3 DNA reads TGTGCCAGCAGCCTTTACAACTCCAGGGGGCGTGGCACTGAAGCTTTCTTT.

The chain links TRBV28 to TRBJ2-1; 7 bases align to TRBD2. V shed 4 bases, J shed 2 bases, and the junction held 11 bases outside the gene matches. Germline V gene data show CDR1 as MDHEN and CDR2 as SYDVKM. The CDR3 length is 17 residues. The DNA for the CDR3 is TGTGCCAGCAGTTCCAGCCCTCTAGCGGAGCCCTACAATGAGCAGTTCTTC. Protein product: CASSSSPLAEPYNEQFF. Drawing the rest from reference TRBV28 and TRBJ2-1, the complete variable domain is DVKVTQSSRYLVKRTGEKVFLECVQDMDHENMFWYRQDPGLGLRLIYFSYDVKMKEKGDIPEGYSVSREKKERFSLILESASTNQTSMYLCASSSSPLAEPYNEQFFGPGTRLTVL.

J is TRBJ2-6 and V is TRBV11-2; D unresolved. The V gene's germline CDR1 is SGHAT and CDR2 FQNNGV. Between the trimmed V and J ends, which lost 2 bases and 1 base, there was a span of 12 bases. There are 17 residues in the CDR3. In nucleotides, the CDR3 is TGTGCCAGCAGCTTAACAAGGGTGAGGTCTGGGGCCAACGTCCTGACTTTC. Amino acid sequence: CASSLTRVRSGANVLTF. The variable domain in full, completed from reference TRBV11-2 and TRBJ2-6, reads EAGVAQSPRYKIIEKRQSVAFWCNPISGHATLYWYQQILGQGPKLLIQFQNNGVVDDSQLPKDRFSAERLKGVDSTLKIQPAKLEDSAVYLCASSLTRVRSGANVLTFGAGSRLTVL.

This chain connects TRBV5-1 to TRBJ2-5; D not certain. The germline gives CDR1 SGHRS, CDR2 YFSETQ. There are 15 residues in the CDR3. V was trimmed by 2 bases and J by 0 bases, leaving 11 bases between them. The CDR3 region is CASSFGRTYQETQYF. The DNA for the CDR3 is TGCGCCAGCAGCTTTGGTCGGACGTACCAAGAGACCCAGTACTTC.

This clone was picked up a small number of times. This chain uses TRBV2 with TRBJ1-5; no clear D. V lost 11 bases and J 1 base, leaving 6 bases between the germline ends. This CDR3 spans 11 amino acids. CDR1 is SNHLY, CDR2 FYNNEI, per germline. The CDR3 loop is CASGSNQPQHF. In DNA, the CDR3 is TGTGCCTCCGGAAGCAATCAGCCCCAGCATTTT.

The rearrangement uses TRBV5-1 and TRBJ2-2; 7 bases are shared with TRBD2. Germline V gives CDR1 SGHRS, CDR2 YFSETQ. With V trimmed by 1 base and J by 2 bases, 8 bases remained unmatched. The length of the CDR3 is 17 residues. DNA of the CDR3: TGCGCCAGCAGCTTGACTCCAGCGGGGATTAACACCGGGGAGCTGTTTTTT. Encoded protein: CASSLTPAGINTGELFF. Full variable domain (remainder filled in from reference TRBV5-1 and TRBJ2-2): KAGVTQTPRYLIKTRGQQVTLSCSPISGHRSVSWYQQTPGQGLQFLFEYFSETQRNKGNFPGRFSGRQFSNSRSEMNVSTLELGDSALYLCASSLTPAGINTGELFFGEGSRLTVL.

There are a few counts of this clone. This rearrangement joins TRBV4-2 to TRBJ2-2; 9 nucleotides line up with TRBD2. The CDR3 covers 15 residues. Germline-derived CDR1 and CDR2 are LGHNA and YNFKEQ. V trimming: 2 bases; J trimming: 4 bases; junction bases outside the gene matches: 2. The CDR3 DNA reads TGTGCCAGCAGCCAACTAGCGGGGAGCACCGGGGAGCTGTTTTTT. It is translated as CASSQLAGSTGELFF.